Listed here are 11 T cell receptor beta chains from one sample, sequenced in a study of T-cell memory formation after mild COVID-19. TCRdb reprocessed the 5' RACE reads via MiXCR and lists one record per CDR3 protein. The sample lists 300,000 to 350,000 distinct CDR3 sequences; roughly an eighth were seen once. Sequenced material: PBMCs or a T cell subset sorted from them (not recorded which). All receptors come from a young man who had mild COVID-19 (a few samples of this study predate the infection). Cell type and time point are not known.

The V and J genes are TRBV6-5 and TRBJ2-1; D ambiguous. V was pared by 5 bases and J by 9 bases, with 14 bases between. The CDR3 runs 13 residues. The germline gives CDR1 MNHEY, CDR2 SVGAGI. The CDR3 reads CASSPDLRVEQFF. In DNA, the CDR3 is TGTGCCAGCAGTCCGGATTTACGTGTTGAGCAGTTCTTC.

A few counts support this clonotype. The CDR3: CASSFDYPYQETQYF. In nucleotides, the CDR3 is TGCGCCAGCAGCTTCGACTACCCGTACCAAGAGACCCAGTACTTC. The gene calls are TRBV5-1 and TRBJ2-5; tentative D call: TRBD2 (5 bases). Germline V gene lookup returns CDR1 SGHRS and CDR2 YFSETQ. The CDR3 is 15 amino acids. V was shortened by 2 bases and J by 0 bases, with 11 bases between the two germline ends.

The chain combines TRBV11-1 with TRBJ2-2; TRBD1 aligns across 10 bases. The germline V gene has CDR1 SGHAT and CDR2 FQDESV (reference sequence). Trimming removed 5 bases from V and 4 bases from J; junction bases left unmatched: 13. This CDR3 has 18 amino acids. The CDR3 here is CASSHHLQTGGGTGELFF. The CDR3 DNA sequence: TGTGCCAGCAGCCATCACCTTCAGACAGGGGGCGGCACCGGGGAGCTGTTTTTT.

This clonotype has a count of ten or more. V usage is TRBV29-1 and J usage is TRBJ1-1; 8 nucleotides match TRBD1. Germline trimming cut 3 bases from V and 11 bases from J; bases unmatched to any gene: 14. The CDR3 contains 14 residues. Germline CDR1 is SQVTM and CDR2 is ANQGSEA. The CDR3 region has the DNA TGCAGCGTTGAGCACGGGACAGGAAACATTTTGGCTTTCTTT. Protein sequence: CSVEHGTGNILAFF.

The chain uses TRBV4-3 and TRBJ1-3; 8 bases fit TRBD1. After removal of 0 bases from V and 6 bases from J, the junction contained 4 bases not matched to a gene. The CDR3 sequence is 15 residues long. CDR1 and CDR2 (germline): LGHNA, YSLEER. In DNA form, the CDR3 reads TGCGCCAGCAGCCAAGATCAGACAGGGGCAAACACCATATATTTT. Its translation: CASSQDQTGANTIYF.

In its sample, this clonotype was seen many times. The chain combines TRBV5-1 with TRBJ1-1; 10 bases map to TRBD1. The CDR3 has 14 amino acids. J gave up 5 bases and V 4 bases, and 5 bases lay outside the gene matches. CDR1 is SGHRS and CDR2 is YFSETQ in the germline V gene. The CDR3 is CASSIGTGETEAFF. The CDR3 DNA is TGCGCCAGCAGCATTGGGACAGGGGAAACTGAAGCTTTCTTT.

This clonotype showed up just a few times. V gene TRBV6-5 combines with J gene TRBJ1-2; D is ambiguous. The CDR3 covers 13 residues. Deletions cut 6 bases from V and 4 bases from J, with 12 bases between. Germline V gene lookup returns CDR1 MNHEY and CDR2 SVGAGI. The CDR3 coding sequence is TGTGCCAGCAGGGCGCAGATACGCTATGGCTACACCTTC. Translated, it gives CASRAQIRYGYTF.

This clonotype was picked up a small number of times. The chain has TRBV7-2 and TRBJ2-7; TRBD2 agrees at 10 bases. Germline V gene sequence: CDR1 SGHTA, CDR2 FQGNSA. The CDR3 totals 15 residues. Trimming removed 3 bases from V and 5 bases from J; junction bases left unmatched: 7. The CDR3 DNA is TGTGCCAGCAGCTTTCCCAGCGGGGGGGCTCACGAGCAGTACTTC. It codes for CASSFPSGGAHEQYF.

The rearrangement links TRBV15 to TRBJ1-2; no definite D call. CDR3 length: 15 residues. The V and J ends lost 1 base and 3 bases respectively, with 12 bases between them. Germline CDR1 reads LNHNV; CDR2 reads YYDKDF (reference sequence). CDR3 protein: CATSRVGTEYYGYTF. Here the CDR3 DNA reads TGTGCCACCAGCAGAGTTGGCACCGAGTACTATGGCTACACCTTC.

This clonotype was counted only a few times. The V call is TRBV20-1, the J call TRBJ2-7; 10 nucleotides match TRBD1. Germline V gene lookup returns CDR1 DFQATT and CDR2 SNEGSKA (reference sequence). V gave up 5 bases and J gave up 6 bases; unmatched junction bases: 10. The CDR3 has 14 residues. CDR3 DNA: TGCAGTGCTCTACATGGGACAGGGGTAGGCGAGCAGTACTTC. It encodes CSALHGTGVGEQYF.

The chain has TRBV30 and TRBJ2-1; D is unclear. Trimming removed 7 bases at V and 7 bases at J, with 17 bases between. The CDR3 covers 13 residues. CDR1 is GTSNPN, CDR2 SVGIG, per germline (reference sequence). The chain's CDR3 is CALSIAHLNEQFF. As DNA, the CDR3 is TGTGCCTTGTCCATAGCCCACCTTAATGAGCAGTTCTTC.